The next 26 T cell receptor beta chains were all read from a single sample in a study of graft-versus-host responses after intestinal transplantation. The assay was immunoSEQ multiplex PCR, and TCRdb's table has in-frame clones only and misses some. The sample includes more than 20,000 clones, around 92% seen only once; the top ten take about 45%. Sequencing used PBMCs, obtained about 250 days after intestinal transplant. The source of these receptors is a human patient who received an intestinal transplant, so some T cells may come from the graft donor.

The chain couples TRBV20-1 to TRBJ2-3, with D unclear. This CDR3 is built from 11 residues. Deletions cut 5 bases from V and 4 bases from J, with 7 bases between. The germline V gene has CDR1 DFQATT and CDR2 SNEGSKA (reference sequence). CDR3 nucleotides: TGCAGTGCTTCCCTTTCAGATACGCAGTATTTT. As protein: CSASLSDTQYF.

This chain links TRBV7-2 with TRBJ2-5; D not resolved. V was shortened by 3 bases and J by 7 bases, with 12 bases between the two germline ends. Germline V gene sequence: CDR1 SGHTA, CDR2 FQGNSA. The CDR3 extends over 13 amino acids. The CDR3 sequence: CASSLRLAVTQYF. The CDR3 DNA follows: TGTGCCAGCAGCTTGAGACTGGCGGTGACCCAGTACTTC. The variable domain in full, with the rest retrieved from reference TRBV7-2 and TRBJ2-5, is GAGVSQSPSNKVTEKGKDVELRCDPISGHTALYWYRQSLGQGLEFLIYFQGNSAPDKSGLPSDRFSAERTGGSVSTLTIQRTQQEDSAVYLCASSLRLAVTQYFGPGTRLLVL.

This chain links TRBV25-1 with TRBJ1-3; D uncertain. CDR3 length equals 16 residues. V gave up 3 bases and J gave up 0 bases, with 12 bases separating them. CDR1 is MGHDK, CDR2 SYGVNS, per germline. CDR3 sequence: CASSDREFYSGNTIYF. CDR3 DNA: TGTGCCAGCAGTGATCGGGAATTCTACTCTGGAAACACCATATATTTT.

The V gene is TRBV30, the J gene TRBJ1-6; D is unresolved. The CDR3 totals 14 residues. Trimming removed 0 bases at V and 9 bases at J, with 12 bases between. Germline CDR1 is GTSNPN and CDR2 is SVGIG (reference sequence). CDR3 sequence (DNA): TGTGCCTGGAGTGTAGGGCTTGACCCTTCACCCCTCCACTTT. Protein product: CAWSVGLDPSPLHF.

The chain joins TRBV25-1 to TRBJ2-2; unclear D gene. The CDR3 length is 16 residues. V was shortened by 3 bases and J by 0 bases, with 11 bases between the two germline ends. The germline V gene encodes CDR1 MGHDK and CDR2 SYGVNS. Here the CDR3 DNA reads TGTGCCAGCAGTGACCTCGACCAAGCGAACACCGGGGAGCTGTTTTTT. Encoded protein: CASSDLDQANTGELFF.

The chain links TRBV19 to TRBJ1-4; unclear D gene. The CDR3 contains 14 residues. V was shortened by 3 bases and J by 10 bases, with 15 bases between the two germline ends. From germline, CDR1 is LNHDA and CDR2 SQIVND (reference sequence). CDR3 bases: TGTGCCAGTAGTATTGAATTCAGATCCGGAAAACTGTTTTTT. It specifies CASSIEFRSGKLFF. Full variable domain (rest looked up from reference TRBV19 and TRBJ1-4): DGGITQSPKYLFRKEGQNVTLSCEQNLNHDAMYWYRQDPGQGLRLIYYSQIVNDFQKGDIAEGYSVSREKKESFPLTVTSAQKNPTAFYLCASSIEFRSGKLFFGSGTQLSVL.

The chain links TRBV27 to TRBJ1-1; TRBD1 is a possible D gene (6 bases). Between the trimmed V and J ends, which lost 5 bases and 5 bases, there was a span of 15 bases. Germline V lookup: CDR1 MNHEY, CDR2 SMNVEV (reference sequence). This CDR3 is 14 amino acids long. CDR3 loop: CASSPRTALTEAFF. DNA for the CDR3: TGTGCCAGCAGTCCGAGGACAGCCTTAACTGAAGCTTTCTTT.

The CDR3 here is CASSESTSAAYEQYF. For the CDR3, the DNA is TGCGCCAGCAGTGAGTCGACTAGCGCGGCCTACGAGCAGTACTTC. The V gene is TRBV10-2, the J gene TRBJ2-7; 8 bases are a match to TRBD2. The CDR3 is 15 residues long. The V segment lost 0 bases and the J segment 2 bases; nucleotides outside the gene matches: 3. The germline V gene encodes CDR1 WSHSY and CDR2 SAAADI.

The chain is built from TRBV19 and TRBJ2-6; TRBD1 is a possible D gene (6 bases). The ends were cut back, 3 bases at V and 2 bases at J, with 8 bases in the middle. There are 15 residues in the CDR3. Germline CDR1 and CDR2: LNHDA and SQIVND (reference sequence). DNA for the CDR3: TGTGCCAGTAGTATCTCAGGGGCTGGGGCCAACGTCCTGACTTTC. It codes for CASSISGAGANVLTF. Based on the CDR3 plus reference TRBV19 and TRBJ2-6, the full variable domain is DGGITQSPKYLFRKEGQNVTLSCEQNLNHDAMYWYRQDPGQGLRLIYYSQIVNDFQKGDIAEGYSVSREKKESFPLTVTSAQKNPTAFYLCASSISGAGANVLTFGAGSRLTVL.

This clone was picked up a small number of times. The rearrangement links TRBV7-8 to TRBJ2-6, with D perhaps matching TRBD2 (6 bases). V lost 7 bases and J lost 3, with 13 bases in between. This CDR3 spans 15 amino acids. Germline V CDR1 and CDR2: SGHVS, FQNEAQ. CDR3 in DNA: TGTGCCAGCAATGATCGGGGAGGTGGGGCCAACGTCCTGACTTTC. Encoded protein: CASNDRGGGANVLTF.

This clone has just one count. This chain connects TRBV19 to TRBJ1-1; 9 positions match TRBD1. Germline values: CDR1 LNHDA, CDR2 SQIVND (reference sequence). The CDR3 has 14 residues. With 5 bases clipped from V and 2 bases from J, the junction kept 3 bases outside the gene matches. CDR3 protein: CASSLGQGNTEAFF. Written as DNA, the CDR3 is TGTGCCAGTAGTCTGGGACAGGGCAACACTGAAGCTTTCTTT.

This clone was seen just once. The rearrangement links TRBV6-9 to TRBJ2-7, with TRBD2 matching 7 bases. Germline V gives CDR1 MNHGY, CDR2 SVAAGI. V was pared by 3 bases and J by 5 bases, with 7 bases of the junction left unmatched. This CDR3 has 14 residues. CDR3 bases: TGTGCCAGCAGTTACTGGCCCCGGGAGGACGAGCAGTACTTC. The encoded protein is CASSYWPREDEQYF.

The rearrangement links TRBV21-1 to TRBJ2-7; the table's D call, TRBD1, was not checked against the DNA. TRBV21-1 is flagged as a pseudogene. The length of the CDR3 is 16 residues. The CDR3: CASSNRKGQGGYEQYF. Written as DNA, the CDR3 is TGTGCCAGCAGCAATCGAAAGGGACAGGGAGGCTACGAGCAGTACTTC.

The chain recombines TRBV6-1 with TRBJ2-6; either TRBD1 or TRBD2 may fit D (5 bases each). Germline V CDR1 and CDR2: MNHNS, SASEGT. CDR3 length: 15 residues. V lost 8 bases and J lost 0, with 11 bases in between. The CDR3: CASGVGVSGANVLTF. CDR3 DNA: TGTGCCAGCGGGGTGGGGGTCTCTGGGGCCAACGTCCTGACTTTC.

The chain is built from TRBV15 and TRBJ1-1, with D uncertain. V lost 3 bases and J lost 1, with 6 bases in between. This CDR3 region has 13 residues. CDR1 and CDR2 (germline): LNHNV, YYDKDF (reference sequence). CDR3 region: CATSRGRNTEAFF. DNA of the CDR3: TGTGCCACCAGCAGGGGCAGGAACACTGAAGCTTTCTTT. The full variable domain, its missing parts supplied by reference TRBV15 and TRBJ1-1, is DAMVIQNPRYQVTQFGKPVTLSCSQTLNHNVMYWYQQKSSQAPKLLFHYYDKDFNNEADTPDNFQSRRPNTSFCFLDIRSPGLGDTAMYLCATSRGRNTEAFFGQGTRLTVV.

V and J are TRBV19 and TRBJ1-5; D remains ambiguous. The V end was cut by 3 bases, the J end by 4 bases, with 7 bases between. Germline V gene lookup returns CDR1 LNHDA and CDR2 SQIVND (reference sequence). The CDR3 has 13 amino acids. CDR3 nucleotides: TGTGCCAGTAGTATGCCAGAGAATCAGCCCCAGCATTTT. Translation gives CASSMPENQPQHF. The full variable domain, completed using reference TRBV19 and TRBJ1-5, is DGGITQSPKYLFRKEGQNVTLSCEQNLNHDAMYWYRQDPGQGLRLIYYSQIVNDFQKGDIAEGYSVSREKKESFPLTVTSAQKNPTAFYLCASSMPENQPQHFGDGTRLSIL.

The CDR3 region is CAISESGRDVPYEQYF. CDR3 nucleotide sequence: TGTGCCATCAGTGAGTCCGGCCGGGACGTCCCATACGAGCAGTACTTC. The chain has TRBV10-3 and TRBJ2-7; D possibly uses TRBD1 or TRBD2 (5 bases each). CDR1 is ENHRY and CDR2 is SYGVKD in the germline V gene. The V gene lost 0 bases and the J gene lost 4 bases, with 16 bases spanning the gap. The CDR3 is made up of 16 amino acids.

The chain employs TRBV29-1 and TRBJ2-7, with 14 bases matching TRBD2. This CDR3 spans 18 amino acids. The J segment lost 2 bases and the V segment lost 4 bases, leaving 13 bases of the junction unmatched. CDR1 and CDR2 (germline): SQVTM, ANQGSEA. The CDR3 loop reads CSVAGTSGSPKDPYEQYF. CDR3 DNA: TGCAGCGTTGCCGGGACTAGCGGGAGCCCGAAAGACCCCTACGAGCAGTACTTC.

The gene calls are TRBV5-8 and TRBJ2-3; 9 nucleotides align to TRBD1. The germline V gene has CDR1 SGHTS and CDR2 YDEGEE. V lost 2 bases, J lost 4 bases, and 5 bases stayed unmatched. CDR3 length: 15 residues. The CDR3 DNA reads TGTGCCAGCAGCTTATCCGGGACAGGGTCAGATACGCAGTATTTT. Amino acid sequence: CASSLSGTGSDTQYF.

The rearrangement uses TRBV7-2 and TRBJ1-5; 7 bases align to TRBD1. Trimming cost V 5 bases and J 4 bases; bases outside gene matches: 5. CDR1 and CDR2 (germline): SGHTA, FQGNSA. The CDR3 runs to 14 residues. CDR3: CASSQTGLNQPQHF. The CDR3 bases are TGTGCCAGCAGCCAGACAGGGTTGAATCAGCCCCAGCATTTT.

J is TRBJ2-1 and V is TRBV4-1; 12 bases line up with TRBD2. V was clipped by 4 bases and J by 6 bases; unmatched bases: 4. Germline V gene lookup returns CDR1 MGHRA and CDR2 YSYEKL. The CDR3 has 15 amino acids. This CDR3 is CASSLGLAGRNEQFF. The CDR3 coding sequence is TGCGCCAGCAGCCTTGGACTAGCGGGGCGCAATGAGCAGTTCTTC.

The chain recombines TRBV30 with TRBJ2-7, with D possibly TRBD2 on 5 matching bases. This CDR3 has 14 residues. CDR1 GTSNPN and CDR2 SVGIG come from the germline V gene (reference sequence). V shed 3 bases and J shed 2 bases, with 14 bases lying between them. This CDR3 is CAWRNEGSPYEQYF. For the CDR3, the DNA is TGTGCCTGGAGAAACGAGGGATCCCCCTACGAGCAGTACTTC. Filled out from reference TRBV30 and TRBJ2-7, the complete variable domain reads SQTIHQWPATLVQPVGSPLSLECTVEGTSNPNLYWYRQAAGRGLQLLFYSVGIGQISSEVPQNLSASRPQDRQFILSSKKLLLSDSGFYLCAWRNEGSPYEQYFGPGTRLTVT.

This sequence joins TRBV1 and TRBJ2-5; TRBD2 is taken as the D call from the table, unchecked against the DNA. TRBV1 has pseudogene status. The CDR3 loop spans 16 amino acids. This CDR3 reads CTSSLNLRDYQETQYF. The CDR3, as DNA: TGCACCAGCAGCCTCAACCTACGGGATTACCAAGAGACCCAGTACTTC.

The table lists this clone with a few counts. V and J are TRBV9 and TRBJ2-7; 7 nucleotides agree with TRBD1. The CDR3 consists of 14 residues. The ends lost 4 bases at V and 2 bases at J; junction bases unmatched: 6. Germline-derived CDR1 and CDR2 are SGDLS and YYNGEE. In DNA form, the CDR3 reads TGTGCCAGCAGCTTGGTGACAGGGACCTACGAGCAGTACTTC. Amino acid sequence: CASSLVTGTYEQYF.

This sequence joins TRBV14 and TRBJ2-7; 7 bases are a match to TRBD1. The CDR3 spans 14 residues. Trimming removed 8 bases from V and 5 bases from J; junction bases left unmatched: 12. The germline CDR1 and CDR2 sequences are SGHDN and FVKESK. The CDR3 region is CASQRTGVWDEQYF. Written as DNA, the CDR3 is TGTGCCAGCCAAAGAACAGGGGTATGGGACGAGCAGTACTTC.

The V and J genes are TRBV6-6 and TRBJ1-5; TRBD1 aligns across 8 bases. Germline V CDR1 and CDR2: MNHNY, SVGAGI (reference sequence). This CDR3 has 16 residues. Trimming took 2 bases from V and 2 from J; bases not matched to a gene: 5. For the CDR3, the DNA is TGTGCCAGCAGTTACAAGGTGGACAGGGGCAATCAGCCCCAGCATTTT. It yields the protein CASSYKVDRGNQPQHF.